Detailed here is one T cell receptor beta chain. The ends were cut back, 6 bases at V and 1 base at J, with 17 bases in the middle. The CDR3 has 15 amino acids. Germline V gene lookup returns CDR1 SQVTM and CDR2 ANQGSEA. The table came from immunoSEQ multiplex PCR; TCRdb's copy has only in-frame clones and leaves some out. Of about 70,000 clones in the sample, roughly 80% were seen once. The data were taken from a study of OX40 agonist ivuxolimab in advanced cancers. Turning to the study itself: Averaging about 60 years in age, with a range of about 23 to 85, the cohort was approximately 83% male. Anti-PD-1, anti-PD-L1 or anti-CTLA-4 therapy given earlier was allowed, and roughly 40% had some.

Here the sequenced sample was CD4+ or CD8+ T cells sorted from blood, taken in a trial of the OX40 agonist ivuxolimab. This sequence originates from an adult with an advanced solid tumor such as melanoma, head and neck, liver or kidney cancer. The V and J genes are TRBV29-1 and TRBJ2-3; D remains ambiguous. The CDR3 DNA reads as TGCAGCGTCTCTCCCCAGAATCACGGCACAGATACGCAGTATTTT. This gives the protein CSVSPQNHGTDTQYF.